The 18 T cell receptor beta chains below were found in one sample sequenced in a study of T-cell memory formation after mild COVID-19. TCRdb reprocessed the 5' RACE reads via MiXCR and lists one record per CDR3 protein. In the table there are about 320,000 distinct CDR3 sequences, roughly an eighth of which are singletons. Sequencing was performed on PBMCs or a T cell subset sorted from them (not recorded which). The receptors were sampled from a man between 18 and 35 years old who had mild COVID-19 (a few samples of this study predate the infection). Cell type and time point are not known.

This clonotype occurred a few times. This rearrangement joins TRBV5-1 to TRBJ2-3, with 7 bases lining up with TRBD1. V dropped 5 bases and J dropped 2; count of bases not matched to a gene: 11. CDR1 and CDR2 from the germline V gene are SGHRS and YFSETQ. This CDR3 has 16 residues. The CDR3 coding sequence is TGCGCCAGCAGGACAGGGATTGACACACACACAGATACGCAGTATTTT. The encoded protein is CASRTGIDTHTDTQYF.

This clonotype was found a few times. The V call is TRBV5-1, the J call TRBJ2-2, with D possibly being TRBD1 or TRBD2 (5 bases each). V dropped 0 bases and J dropped 2 bases, with 11 bases sitting between them. The germline V gene has CDR1 SGHRS and CDR2 YFSETQ. The CDR3 length is 16 residues. CDR3 sequence: CASSLARGSNTGELFF. Here the CDR3 DNA reads TGCGCCAGCAGCTTGGCCCGGGGCAGCAACACCGGGGAGCTGTTTTTT.

There are a few counts of this clonotype. The V and J genes are TRBV7-3 and TRBJ2-2; 7 nucleotides match TRBD1. This CDR3 comprises 13 residues. The J segment lost 4 bases and the V segment lost 8 bases, leaving 4 bases of the junction unmatched. CDR1 and CDR2 from the germline V gene are SGHTA and FQGTGA. The CDR3 coding sequence is TGTGCCAGCCAAGCAGGGGGCACCGGGGAGCTGTTTTTT. It yields the protein CASQAGGTGELFF.

This clonotype has more than one count but fewer than ten. V usage is TRBV9 and J usage is TRBJ2-7, with 11 bases lining up with TRBD2. CDR3 size: 15 residues. The ends lost 4 bases at V and 3 bases at J; junction bases unmatched: 6. Germline CDR1 is SGDLS and CDR2 is YYNGEE. CDR3 DNA sequence: TGTGCCAGCAGCCCCCGGGGACTAGCGGTCTACGAGCAGTACTTC. Amino acid sequence: CASSPRGLAVYEQYF.

This chain joins TRBV2 and TRBJ1-3; the D gene is possibly TRBD1 (5 bases). V dropped 4 bases and J dropped 7 bases, with 8 bases sitting between them. Per germline, CDR1 SNHLY and CDR2 FYNNEI. The CDR3 has 12 amino acids. CDR3: CASSGRVNTIYF. The CDR3 DNA is TGTGCCAGCAGTGGCAGGGTGAACACCATATATTTT.

This clonotype was seen a handful of times. The gene calls are TRBV28 and TRBJ2-3; 12 bases fit TRBD2. Germline CDR1 is MDHEN and CDR2 is SYDVKM. V shed 8 bases and J 8 bases; nucleotides not matched to a gene: 11. The CDR3 runs 15 residues. The CDR3 spells CASSNPASGGGTQYF. The CDR3 DNA is TGTGCCAGCTCGAACCCCGCTAGCGGGGGGGGTACGCAGTATTTT.

The chain employs TRBV6-6 and TRBJ2-2; unclear D gene. V gave up 6 bases and J gave up 1 base, with 9 bases separating them. CDR1 and CDR2 (germline): MNHNY, SVGAGI (reference sequence). This CDR3 has 14 amino acids. Written as DNA, the CDR3 is TGTGCCAGCAGGCCACTGGGGAACACCGGGGAGCTGTTTTTT. Translating it yields CASRPLGNTGELFF.

This clonotype occurred a few times. The V gene is TRBV4-3, the J gene TRBJ1-4; D unclear. In germline, CDR1 is LGHNA, CDR2 YSLEER. Trimming removed 0 bases from V and 8 bases from J, with 4 bases in between. The CDR3 length is 12 residues. The CDR3 DNA is TGCGCCAGCAGCCAAGACCGCGAAAAACTGTTTTTT. Translation gives CASSQDREKLFF.

A few counts support this clonotype. The gene calls are TRBV9 and TRBJ1-1; no definite D call. Trimming stripped 0 bases from V and 3 bases from J, with 6 bases between. Germline CDR1 and CDR2: SGDLS and YYNGEE. The CDR3 is 13 residues long. CDR3 loop: CASSVAQDTEAFF. CDR3 bases: TGTGCCAGCAGCGTAGCGCAGGACACTGAAGCTTTCTTT.

This chain links TRBV5-1 with TRBJ2-3; TRBD1 or TRBD2 may be the D gene (5 bases each). Deletions cut 0 bases from V and 0 bases from J, with 17 bases between. The CDR3 is 18 residues long. Germline CDR1 SGHRS, CDR2 YFSETQ. In DNA, the CDR3 is TGCGCCAGCAGCTTGGCCATTTCCGGGGCTCCGAGCACAGATACGCAGTATTTT. It yields the protein CASSLAISGAPSTDTQYF.

This clonotype was seen only a few times. The chain joins TRBV4-3 to TRBJ2-3; D might be TRBD1 (5 bases). V lost 5 bases to trimming and J lost 2 bases, with 11 bases between them. CDR3 length equals 14 residues. CDR1 LGHNA and CDR2 YSLEER come from the germline V gene. The CDR3 is CASSIRGYTDTQYF. CDR3 in DNA: TGCGCCAGCAGCATTAGGGGCTACACAGATACGCAGTATTTT.

This clonotype came up a few times. The chain links TRBV7-2 to TRBJ1-1, with unresolved D. Trimming left V 5 bases short and J 0 bases short, with 16 bases between. CDR1 is SGHTA and CDR2 is FQGNSA in the germline V gene. The length of the CDR3 is 16 residues. The DNA for the CDR3 is TGTGCCAGCAGCCCCCAGAGCGCGGGTTTGAACACTGAAGCTTTCTTT. Protein product: CASSPQSAGLNTEAFF. Using reference TRBV7-2 and TRBJ1-1 for the parts outside the CDR3, the full variable domain is GAGVSQSPSNKVTEKGKDVELRCDPISGHTALYWYRQSLGQGLEFLIYFQGNSAPDKSGLPSDRFSAERTGGSVSTLTIQRTQQEDSAVYLCASSPQSAGLNTEAFFGQGTRLTVV.

This clonotype was detected a few times. The chain has TRBV7-2 and TRBJ2-1, with 10 bases identical to TRBD1. The CDR3 length is 15 residues. From germline, CDR1 is SGHTA and CDR2 FQGNSA. V was pared by 7 bases and J by 7 bases, with 10 bases of the junction left unmatched. The CDR3, as DNA: TGTGCCAGCACCCCCGACAGGGGGCGCGAGAATGAGCAGTTCTTC. Translation: CASTPDRGRENEQFF.

The chain uses TRBV20-1 and TRBJ2-3; TRBD2 agrees at 7 bases. V shed 5 bases, J shed 0 bases, and the junction held 8 bases outside the gene matches. This CDR3 is 15 amino acids long. Germline V CDR1 and CDR2: DFQATT, SNEGSKA (reference sequence). In DNA, the CDR3 is TGCAGTGCTCCCATGCTAGCGGTGAGCACAGATACGCAGTATTTT. Translating gives CSAPMLAVSTDTQYF.

V and J are TRBV6-2 or TRBV6-3 and TRBJ2-6; weak D call: TRBD1 (6 bases). V was cut by 6 bases and J by 4 bases, with 13 bases left in between. Germline CDR1 reads MNHEY; CDR2 reads SVGEGT. The CDR3 sequence is 15 residues long. The CDR3: CASRRGQPGANVLTF. The CDR3, as DNA: TGTGCCAGCAGACGGGGACAACCCGGGGCCAACGTCCTGACTTTC.

The table lists this clonotype with many counts. The chain employs TRBV7-6 and TRBJ2-5; 11 nucleotides line up with TRBD1. The germline CDR1 and CDR2 sequences are SGHVS and FNYEAQ. This CDR3 spans 15 amino acids. Trimming cost V 4 bases and J 5 bases; bases outside gene matches: 6. Here the CDR3 reads CASSSGQGASETQYF. CDR3 in DNA: TGTGCCAGCAGCTCCGGACAGGGGGCATCGGAGACCCAGTACTTC. Together with reference TRBV7-6 and TRBJ2-5, the CDR3 gives the full variable domain: GAGVSQSPRYKVTKRGQDVALRCDPISGHVSLYWYRQALGQGPEFLTYFNYEAQQDKSGLPNDRFSAERPEGSISTLTIQRTEQRDSAMYRCASSSGQGASETQYFGPGTRLLVL.

The V gene is TRBV6-2 or TRBV6-3, the J gene TRBJ2-2; either TRBD1 or TRBD2 may fit D (6 bases each). With 4 bases removed from V and 0 bases from J, the gap between germline ends came to 9 bases. This CDR3 has 15 residues. The V gene's germline CDR1 is MNHEY and CDR2 SVGEGT. Written as DNA, the CDR3 is TGTGCCAGCAGTTGGGGGGCCGCGAACACCGGGGAGCTGTTTTTT. Residues: CASSWGAANTGELFF.

This clonotype was picked up many times. The chain recombines TRBV7-9 with TRBJ2-5; TRBD2 matches 10 bases. Trimming took 5 bases from V and 7 from J; bases not matched to a gene: 10. This CDR3 is 15 amino acids long. Germline CDR1 reads SEHNR; CDR2 reads FQNEAQ (reference sequence). CDR3 sequence reads: CASSLLSGGAGTQYF. CDR3 nucleotides: TGTGCCAGCAGCCTCCTCAGCGGGGGGGCAGGGACCCAGTACTTC.